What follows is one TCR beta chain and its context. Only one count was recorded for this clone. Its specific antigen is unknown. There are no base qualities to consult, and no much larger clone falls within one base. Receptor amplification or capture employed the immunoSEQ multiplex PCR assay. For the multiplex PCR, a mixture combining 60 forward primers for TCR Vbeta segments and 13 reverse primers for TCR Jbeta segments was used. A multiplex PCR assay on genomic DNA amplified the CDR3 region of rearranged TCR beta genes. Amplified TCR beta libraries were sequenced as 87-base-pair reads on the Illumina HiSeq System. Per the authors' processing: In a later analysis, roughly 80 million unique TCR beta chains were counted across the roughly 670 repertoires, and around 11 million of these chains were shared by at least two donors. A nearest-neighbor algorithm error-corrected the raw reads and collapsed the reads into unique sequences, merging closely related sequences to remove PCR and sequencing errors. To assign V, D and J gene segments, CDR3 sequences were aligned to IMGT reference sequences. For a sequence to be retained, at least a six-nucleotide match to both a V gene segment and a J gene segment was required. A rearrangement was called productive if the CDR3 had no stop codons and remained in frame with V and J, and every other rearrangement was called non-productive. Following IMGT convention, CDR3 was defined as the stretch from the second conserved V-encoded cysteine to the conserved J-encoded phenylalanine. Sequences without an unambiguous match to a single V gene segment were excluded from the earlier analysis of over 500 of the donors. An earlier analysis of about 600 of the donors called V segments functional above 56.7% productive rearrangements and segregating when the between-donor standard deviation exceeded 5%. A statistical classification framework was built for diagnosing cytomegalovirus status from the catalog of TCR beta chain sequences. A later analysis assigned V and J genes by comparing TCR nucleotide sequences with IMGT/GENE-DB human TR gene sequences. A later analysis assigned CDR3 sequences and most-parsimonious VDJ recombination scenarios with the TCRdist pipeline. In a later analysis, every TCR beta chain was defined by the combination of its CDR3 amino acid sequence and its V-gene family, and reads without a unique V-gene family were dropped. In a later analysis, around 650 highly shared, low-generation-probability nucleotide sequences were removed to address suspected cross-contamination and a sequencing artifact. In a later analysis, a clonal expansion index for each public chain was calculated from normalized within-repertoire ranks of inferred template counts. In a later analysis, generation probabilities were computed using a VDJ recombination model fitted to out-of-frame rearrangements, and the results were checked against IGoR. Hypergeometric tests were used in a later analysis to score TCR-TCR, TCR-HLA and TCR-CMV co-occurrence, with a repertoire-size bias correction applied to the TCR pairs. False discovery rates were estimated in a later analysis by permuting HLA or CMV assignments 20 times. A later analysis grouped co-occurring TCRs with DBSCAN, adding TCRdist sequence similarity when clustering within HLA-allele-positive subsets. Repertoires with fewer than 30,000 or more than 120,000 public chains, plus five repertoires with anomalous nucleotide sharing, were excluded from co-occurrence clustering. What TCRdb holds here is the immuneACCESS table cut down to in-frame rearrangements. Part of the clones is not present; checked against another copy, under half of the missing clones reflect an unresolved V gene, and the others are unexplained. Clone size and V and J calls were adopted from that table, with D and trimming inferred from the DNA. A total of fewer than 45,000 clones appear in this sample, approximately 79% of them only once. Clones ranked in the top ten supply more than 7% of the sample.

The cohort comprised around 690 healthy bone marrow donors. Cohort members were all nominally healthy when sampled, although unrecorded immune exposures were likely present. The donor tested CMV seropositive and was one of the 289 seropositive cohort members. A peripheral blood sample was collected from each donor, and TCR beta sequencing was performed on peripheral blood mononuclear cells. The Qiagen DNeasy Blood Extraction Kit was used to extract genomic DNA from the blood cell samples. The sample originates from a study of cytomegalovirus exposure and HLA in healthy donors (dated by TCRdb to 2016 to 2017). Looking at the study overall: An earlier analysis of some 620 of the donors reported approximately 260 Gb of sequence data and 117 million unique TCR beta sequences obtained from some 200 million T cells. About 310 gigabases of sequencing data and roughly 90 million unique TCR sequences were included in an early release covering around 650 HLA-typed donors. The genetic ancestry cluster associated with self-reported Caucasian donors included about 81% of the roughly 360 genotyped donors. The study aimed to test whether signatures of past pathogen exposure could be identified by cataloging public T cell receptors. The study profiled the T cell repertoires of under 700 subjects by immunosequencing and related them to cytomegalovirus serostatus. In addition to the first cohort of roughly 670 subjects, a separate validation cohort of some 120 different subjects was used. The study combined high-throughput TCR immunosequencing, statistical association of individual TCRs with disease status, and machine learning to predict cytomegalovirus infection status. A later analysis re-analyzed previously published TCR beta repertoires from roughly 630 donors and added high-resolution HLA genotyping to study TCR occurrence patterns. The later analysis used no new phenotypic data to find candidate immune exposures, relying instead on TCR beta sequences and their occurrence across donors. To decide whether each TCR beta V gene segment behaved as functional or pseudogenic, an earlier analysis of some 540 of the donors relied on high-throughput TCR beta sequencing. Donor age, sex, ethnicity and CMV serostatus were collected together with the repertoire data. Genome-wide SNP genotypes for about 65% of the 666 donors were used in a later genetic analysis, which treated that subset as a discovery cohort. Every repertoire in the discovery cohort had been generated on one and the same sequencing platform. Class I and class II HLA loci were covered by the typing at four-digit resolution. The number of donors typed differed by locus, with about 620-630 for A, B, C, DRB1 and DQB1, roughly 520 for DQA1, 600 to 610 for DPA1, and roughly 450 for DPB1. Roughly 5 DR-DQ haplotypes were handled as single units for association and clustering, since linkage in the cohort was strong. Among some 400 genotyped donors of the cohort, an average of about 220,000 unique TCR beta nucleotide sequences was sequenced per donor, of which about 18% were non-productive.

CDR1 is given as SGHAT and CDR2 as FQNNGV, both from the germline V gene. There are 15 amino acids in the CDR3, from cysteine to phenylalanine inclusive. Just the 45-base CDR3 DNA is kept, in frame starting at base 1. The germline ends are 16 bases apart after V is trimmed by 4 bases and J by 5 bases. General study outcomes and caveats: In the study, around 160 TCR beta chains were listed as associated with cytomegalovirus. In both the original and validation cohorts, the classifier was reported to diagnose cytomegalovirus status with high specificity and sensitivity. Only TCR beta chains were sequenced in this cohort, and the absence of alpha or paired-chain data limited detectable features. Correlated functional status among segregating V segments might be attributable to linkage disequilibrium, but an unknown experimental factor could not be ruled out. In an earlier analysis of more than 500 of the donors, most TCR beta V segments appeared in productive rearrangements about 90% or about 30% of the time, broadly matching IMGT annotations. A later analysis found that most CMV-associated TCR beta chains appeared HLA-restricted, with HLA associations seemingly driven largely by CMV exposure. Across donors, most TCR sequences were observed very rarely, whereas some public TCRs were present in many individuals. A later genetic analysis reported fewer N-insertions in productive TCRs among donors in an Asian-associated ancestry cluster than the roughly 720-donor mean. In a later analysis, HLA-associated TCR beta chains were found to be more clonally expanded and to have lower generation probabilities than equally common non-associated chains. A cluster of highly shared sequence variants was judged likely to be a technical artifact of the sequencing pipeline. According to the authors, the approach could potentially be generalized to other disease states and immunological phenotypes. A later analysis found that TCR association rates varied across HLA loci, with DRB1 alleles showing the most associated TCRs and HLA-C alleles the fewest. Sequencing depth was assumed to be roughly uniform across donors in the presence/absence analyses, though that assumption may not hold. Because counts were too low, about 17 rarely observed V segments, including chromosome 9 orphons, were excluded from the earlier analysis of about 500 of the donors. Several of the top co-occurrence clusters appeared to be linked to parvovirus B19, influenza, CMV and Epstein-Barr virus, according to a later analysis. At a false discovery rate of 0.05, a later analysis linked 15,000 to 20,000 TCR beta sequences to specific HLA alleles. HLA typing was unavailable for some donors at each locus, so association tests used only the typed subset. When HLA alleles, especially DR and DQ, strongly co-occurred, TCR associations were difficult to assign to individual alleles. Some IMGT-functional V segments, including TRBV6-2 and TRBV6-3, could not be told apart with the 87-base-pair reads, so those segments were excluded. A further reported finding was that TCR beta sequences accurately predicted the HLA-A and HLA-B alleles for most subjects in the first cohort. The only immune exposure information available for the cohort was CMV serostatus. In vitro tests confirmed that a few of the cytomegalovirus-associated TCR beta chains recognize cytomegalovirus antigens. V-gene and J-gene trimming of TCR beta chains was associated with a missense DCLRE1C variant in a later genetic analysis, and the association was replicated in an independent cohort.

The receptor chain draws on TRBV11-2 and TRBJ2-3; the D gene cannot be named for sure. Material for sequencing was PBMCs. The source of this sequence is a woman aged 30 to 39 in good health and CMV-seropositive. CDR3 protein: CASSSRIPTGDTQYF. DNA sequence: TGTGCCAGCAGCTCTCGGATCCCCACGGGAGATACGCAGTATTTT.